The sequence of this TCR beta chain was determined in a study of human T cells and chemical hapten exposure. Described time point: patch test 1, 2 weeks after DPC sensitization. Treatment meaning: therapeutic diphenylcyclopropenone sensitization with weekly scalp DPC. Trimming removed 0 bases from V and 3 bases from J, with 6 bases in between. Germline V gives CDR1 SGHAT, CDR2 FQNNGV. The CDR3 loop spans 13 amino acids. This clonotype appeared many times. TCRdb called the RACE reads again in MiXCR, with one record for every CDR3 protein. The sample records tens of thousands of distinct CDR3 sequences, roughly a tenth being singletons.

The receptor was isolated from a woman aged 50 to 60 with alopecia areata. Some clones in this sample may be carry-over from other donors' samples. The source was whole blood, collected in connection with sensitization to the hapten diphenylcyclopropenone (DPC). This chain uses TRBV11-2 with TRBJ2-7, with unresolved D. CDR3 nucleotide sequence: TGTGCCAGCAGCTTAGACCCTATCTACGAGCAGTACTTC. It translates to CASSLDPIYEQYF. The full variable domain, with the rest looked up from reference TRBV11-2 and TRBJ2-7, is EAGVAQSPRYKIIEKRQSVAFWCNPISGHATLYWYQQILGQGPKLLIQFQNNGVVDDSQLPKDRFSAERLKGVDSTLKIQPAKLEDSAVYLCASSLDPIYEQYFGPGTRLTVT.